This entry features one T cell receptor (beta chain) sequence. Its antigen is not known. From RNA transcripts, TCR beta CDR3 regions were amplified. An initial round of RT-PCR targeting the TCR CDR3 relied on the HTBI primer set. A single record per CDR3 protein comes from TCRdb applying MiXCR to the multiplex PCR reads. Seen here are hundreds of thousands of distinct CDR3 sequences, around 15% observed once, and the top ten hold 10%. V dropped 3 bases and J dropped 5; count of bases not matched to a gene: 4. The CDR3 contains 13 residues. The germline V gene encodes CDR1 MGHRA and CDR2 YSYEKL. The sample belongs to a study of T cells in Graves' hyperthyroidism and ophthalmopathy. Turning to the study itself: Peripheral blood was obtained at initial diagnosis, preceding any treatment.

Study-wide findings and caveats: A 13 V-J signature model discriminated ophthalmopathy versus stable hyperthyroidism.

The rearrangement joins TRBV4-1 to TRBJ2-7; 7 bases fit TRBD2. The sequence came from a woman between 18 and 29 years old with Graves' hyperthyroidism. Sequenced: blood. DNA of the CDR3: TGCGCCAGCAGCCAGGCCGGGACTAACGAGCAGTACTTC. Protein: CASSQAGTNEQYF.